This T cell receptor beta chain was profiled in a study of T cells after yellow fever vaccination. V lost 1 base, J lost 5 bases, and 7 bases stayed unmatched. The CDR3 spans 16 residues. CDR1 is DFQATT, CDR2 SNEGSKA, per germline (reference sequence). This clonotype was seen a few times. The antigen is not known. UMIs were added to TCR cDNA along with a universal primer site when it was made by 5'RACE template switching. TCRdb re-analysed the 5' RACE reads in MiXCR, keeping a single row per CDR3 protein. The sample has 300,000 to 400,000 distinct CDR3 sequences; about an eighth are singletons. General study findings and limits: There was a possibility that FACS-sorted repertoires contained abundant clonotypes contaminating from the bulk population. Peak timing came faster in the weaker secondary response, day 5 versus 15. Only a minor proportion of clonotypes was detected across both CD4 and CD8 compartments.

The V and J genes are TRBV20-1 and TRBJ2-5; TRBD2 matches 13 bases. Sequenced material: CD4+ T cells sorted from PBMCs, taken 15 days after the yellow fever booster vaccination. The TCR originated in a man between 18 and 29 years old who received the YFV17D yellow fever vaccine. In DNA, the CDR3 is TGCAGTGCTAGAGTACTAGCGGGGGGGCCATGGGAGACCCAGTACTTC. Protein sequence: CSARVLAGGPWETQYF.